These 24 T cell receptor beta chains were sequenced from one sample in a study of blood T cell repertoires in COVID-19. Sequenced by immunoSEQ multiplex PCR; TCRdb stores in-frame clones only, minus some. Of 450,000 to 500,000 clones in the sample, about nine tenths were seen once. The source material was PBMCs or T cells enriched from blood (not recorded which). These receptors all stem from a woman between 55 and 75 years old who had recovered from COVID-19.

This sequence joins TRBV23-1 and TRBJ1-2; 7 positions match TRBD1. TRBV23-1 carries the ORF label, with uncertain function. The length of the CDR3 is 17 residues. J was trimmed by 1 base and V by 0 bases; bases with no gene match: 8. The CDR3 DNA reads TGCGCCAGCAGTCAATCCGGGACAGTTAATTGTAACTATGGCTACACCTTC. Translating it yields CASSQSGTVNCNYGYTF.

The chain carries TRBV5-1 and TRBJ2-2, with 7 bases identical to TRBD1. Germline CDR1 SGHRS, CDR2 YFSETQ. Unmatched junction bases numbered 4, after V lost 1 base and J lost 4 bases. The CDR3 contains 15 residues. Here the CDR3 reads CASSLWQGVTGELFF. The CDR3 coding sequence is TGCGCCAGCAGCTTGTGGCAGGGGGTCACCGGGGAGCTGTTTTTT.

A single count supports this clone. This chain uses TRBV7-9 with TRBJ1-2; no reliable D call. From germline, CDR1 is SEHNR and CDR2 FQNEAQ (reference sequence). CDR3 length: 16 residues. V gave up 2 bases and J gave up 5 bases, with 18 bases separating them. This CDR3 is CASSLSTSTPEYGYTF. CDR3 DNA: TGTGCCAGCAGCTTATCTACCTCAACCCCCGAATATGGCTACACCTTC.

This sequence joins TRBV9 and TRBJ2-1, with TRBD2 identical over 7 bases. CDR1 SGDLS and CDR2 YYNGEE come from the germline V gene. There are 14 residues in the CDR3. Losses at the gene ends were 0 bases for V and 10 bases for J; bases not matched to a gene: 7. CDR3 in DNA: TGTGCCAGCAGCGTAGCTGCTACTAGCGCAGAGCAGTTCTTC. Translated: CASSVAATSAEQFF.

V usage is TRBV11-2 and J usage is TRBJ2-2; 8 bases are a match to TRBD1. Germline V gene sequence: CDR1 SGHAT, CDR2 FQNNGV. The trim removed 2 bases at V and 0 bases at J, leaving 8 bases unmatched. This CDR3 contains 18 residues. CDR3 in amino acids: CASSLRPPGQANTGELFF. The CDR3 nucleotides are TGTGCCAGCAGCTTAAGGCCACCGGGACAGGCGAACACCGGGGAGCTGTTTTTT.

The chain is built from TRBV5-1 and TRBJ2-5; D not certain. From germline, CDR1 is SGHRS and CDR2 YFSETQ. Trimming stripped 5 bases from V and 4 bases from J, with 21 bases between. The CDR3 is made up of 16 amino acids. The CDR3 DNA sequence: TGCGCCAGCAGTCCGACCGTCGCCCCGCGGAGAGAGACCCAGTACTTC. Protein: CASSPTVAPRRETQYF.

This clone was seen more than once but under ten times. The chain links TRBV30 to TRBJ1-5, with 7 bases fitting TRBD1. The V gene's germline CDR1 is GTSNPN and CDR2 SVGIG (reference sequence). V lost 2 bases, J lost 8 bases, and 15 bases stayed unmatched. This CDR3 has 16 amino acids. The CDR3, as DNA: TGTGCCTGGAGTTCCCCGACAGGGCGTATTATGGAGCCCCAGCATTTT. Encoded protein: CAWSSPTGRIMEPQHF. Full variable domain (remainder filled in from reference TRBV30 and TRBJ1-5): SQTIHQWPATLVQPVGSPLSLECTVEGTSNPNLYWYRQAAGRGLQLLFYSVGIGQISSEVPQNLSASRPQDRQFILSSKKLLLSDSGFYLCAWSSPTGRIMEPQHFGDGTRLSIL.

This clone was seen a handful of times. The V and J genes are TRBV7-9 and TRBJ1-6, with 7 nucleotides matching TRBD1. This CDR3 spans 14 amino acids. After removal of 1 base from V and 11 bases from J, the junction contained 5 bases not matched to a gene. Germline CDR1 is SEHNR and CDR2 is FQNEAQ (reference sequence). The CDR3 spells CASSLEGAGAPLHF. CDR3 DNA: TGTGCCAGCAGCTTAGAGGGGGCCGGGGCACCCCTCCACTTT.

J is TRBJ1-2 and V is TRBV18, with 8 positions matching TRBD1. The length of the CDR3 is 14 residues. Per the germline V gene, CDR1 is KGHSH and CDR2 is LQKENI. V was pared by 6 bases and J by 7 bases, with 10 bases of the junction left unmatched. CDR3 residues: CASSQDQGAVGYTF. CDR3 nucleotide sequence: TGTGCCAGCTCTCAAGACCAGGGGGCAGTTGGCTACACCTTC.

The chain has TRBV6-4 and TRBJ2-1; 9 bases are shared with TRBD1. The length of the CDR3 is 16 residues. The germline CDR1 and CDR2 sequences are MRHNA and SNTAGT. The ends lost 5 bases at V and 6 bases at J; junction bases unmatched: 11. In DNA form, the CDR3 reads TGTGCCAGCAGTAGCCGGACAGGGGCGAGGGGCAATGAGCAGTTCTTC. This codes for CASSSRTGARGNEQFF.

This clone was recorded only once. The chain joins TRBV21-1 to TRBJ2-7; TRBD2, the D gene given by the table, was not confirmed from the DNA. TRBV21-1 is classified as a pseudogene. The length of the CDR3 is 18 residues. The CDR3 region is CASSWGHLAGVFSYEQYV. As DNA, the CDR3 is TGTGCCAGCAGCTGGGGCCATCTAGCGGGGGTCTTCTCCTACGAGCAGTACGTC.

The rearrangement joins TRBV28 to TRBJ2-5, with D tentatively TRBD1 (6 bases). Trimming removed 6 bases from V and 5 bases from J, with 19 bases in between. The CDR3 has 15 amino acids. CDR1 MDHEN and CDR2 SYDVKM come from the germline V gene. CDR3 protein: CASRATGGFEETQYF. The CDR3, as DNA: TGTGCCAGCAGGGCGACAGGTGGCTTTGAGGAGACCCAGTACTTC.

The chain employs TRBV6-5 and TRBJ1-4, with 8 bases fitting TRBD1. CDR3 length: 13 amino acids. Germline CDR1 MNHEY, CDR2 SVGAGI. V was clipped by 4 bases and J by 7 bases; unmatched bases: 2. CDR3 bases: TGTGCCAGCAGTTCACAGGGGGGTGAAAAACTGTTTTTT. Its protein product is CASSSQGGEKLFF.

The chain uses TRBV18 and TRBJ1-2; 7 bases map to TRBD1. Trimming removed 4 bases from V and 0 bases from J; junction bases left unmatched: 2. Per germline, CDR1 KGHSH and CDR2 LQKENI. There are 14 residues in the CDR3. CDR3 in DNA: TGTGCCAGCTCACGTGGGACAGCTAACTATGGCTACACCTTC. This gives the protein CASSRGTANYGYTF.

Here the CDR3 reads CASSYLATNTEAFF. In nucleotides, the CDR3 is TGTGCCAGCAGTTACCTGGCAACGAACACTGAAGCTTTCTTT. The chain uses TRBV6-2 or TRBV6-3 and TRBJ1-1, with no clear D. The CDR3 sequence is 14 residues long. Trimming left V 2 bases short and J 1 base short, with 8 bases between. Germline assignment: CDR1 MNHEY and CDR2 SVGEGT.

The chain is built from TRBV2 and TRBJ1-2, with 8 bases lining up with TRBD1. The germline V gene encodes CDR1 SNHLY and CDR2 FYNNEI. Germline trimming cut 6 bases from V and 7 bases from J; bases unmatched to any gene: 4. CDR3 length equals 12 residues. The CDR3 protein is CASRQDRAGYTF. DNA for the CDR3: TGTGCCAGCAGACAGGACAGGGCTGGCTACACCTTC.

This clone has a single count. The chain carries TRBV5-4 and TRBJ1-5, with TRBD1 as a possible D gene (6 bases). V lost 4 bases, J lost 4 bases, and 15 bases lay in between. In germline, CDR1 is SGHNT, CDR2 YYREEE (reference sequence). The CDR3 spans 15 residues. The CDR3 region has the DNA TGTGCCAGCAGCGGGGGGGCCCTAGTTAATCAGCCCCAGCATTTT. Its protein is CASSGGALVNQPQHF.

The J gene is TRBJ1-6, the V gene TRBV6-1; D possibly corresponds to TRBD1 (6 bases). The V gene lost 3 bases and the J gene lost 8 bases, with 11 bases spanning the gap. CDR1 and CDR2 (germline): MNHNS, SASEGT. The CDR3 is 14 residues long. The CDR3, as DNA: TGTGCCAGCAGTGAGCAGGGGACCTATTCACCCCTCCACTTT. Amino acid sequence: CASSEQGTYSPLHF.

V gene TRBV3-1 (or the pseudogene TRBV3-2) combines with J gene TRBJ2-3; 9 bases line up with TRBD2. V lost 6 bases to trimming and J lost 0 bases; unmatched junction nucleotides: 4. The length of the CDR3 is 15 residues. Per the germline V gene, CDR1 is LGHDT and CDR2 is YNNKEL (reference sequence). The CDR3 region is CASRLAGSSTDTQYF. The CDR3, as DNA: TGTGCCAGCAGGCTAGCGGGGTCTAGCACAGATACGCAGTATTTT.

The chain couples TRBV6-5 to TRBJ2-6, with D perhaps TRBD1 (6 bases). CDR3 length: 15 residues. Germline lookup yields CDR1 MNHEY and CDR2 SVGAGI. V was shortened by 6 bases and J by 2 bases, with 11 bases between the two germline ends. The CDR3 reads CASRPRTAGANVLTF. As DNA, the CDR3 is TGTGCCAGCAGACCCCGGACAGCTGGGGCCAACGTCCTGACTTTC.

The chain has TRBV3-1 (or the pseudogene TRBV3-2) and TRBJ2-5; possible D gene TRBD2, 7 bases. V lost 4 bases, J lost 3 bases, and 12 bases lay in between. The germline gives CDR1 LGHDT, CDR2 YNNKEL (reference sequence). The CDR3 runs to 14 residues. The CDR3 DNA follows: TGTGCCAGCAGCCGTGGAGGGGGGGAAGAGACCCAGTACTTC. Translating gives CASSRGGGEETQYF.

V usage is TRBV6-5 and J usage is TRBJ1-2; no reliable D call. There are 14 residues in the CDR3. Germline V lookup: CDR1 MNHEY, CDR2 SVGAGI. The V gene lost 0 bases and the J gene lost 4 bases, with 9 bases spanning the gap. The CDR3 reads CASSYSRGAYGYTF. The CDR3 nucleotides are TGTGCCAGCAGTTACTCACGGGGAGCCTATGGCTACACCTTC.

This clone was counted between two and nine times. This chain uses TRBV10-3 with TRBJ1-1; D may be TRBD1 (6 bases). V was cut by 8 bases and J by 1 base, with 8 bases left in between. From germline, CDR1 is ENHRY and CDR2 SYGVKD. The CDR3 covers 12 residues. CDR3 DNA: TGTGCCATCCTGGGACAGAACACTGAAGCTTTCTTT. Its protein is CAILGQNTEAFF.

This chain links TRBV6-1 with TRBJ1-5; TRBD1 agrees at 9 bases. From germline, CDR1 is MNHNS and CDR2 SASEGT. The junction had 6 bases not matched to a gene; V was cut back by 2 bases and J by 4 bases. The CDR3 runs 16 residues. The CDR3 nucleotides are TGTGCCAGCAGTGAATCGCACAGGGGGCATAATCAGCCCCAGCATTTT. As protein: CASSESHRGHNQPQHF.